A selection of T cell receptor beta chains follows, all from one sample in a study of shared clonotypes between healthy human individuals. The method was immunoSEQ multiplex PCR; TCRdb's version includes in-frame clones alone and lacks a portion of them. The table includes around 2.5 million clones, approximately 94% detected once. The source material was naive CD4+ T cells from PBMCs. Receptors originate from a man between 18 and 29 years old in good health. Some clones in this sample may be carry-over from other donors' samples. CDR3s include the opening cysteine and the closing phenylalanine or tryptophan. The D gene is left open where the match is weak. Only some rows state a clone size, as once, few, many or a class for expanded clones.

V gene,D gene,J gene,clone size,CDR3 protein,CDR3 DNA
TRBV19,TRBD2,TRBJ2-1,.,CASSMGASGRDEQFF,TGTGCCAGTAGTATGGGGGCCAGCGGGAGGGATGAGCAGTTCTTC
TRBV6-6,TRBD1,TRBJ2-6,.,CASRSNRGNVLTF,TGTGCCAGCAGATCAAACAGGGGTAACGTCCTGACTTTC
TRBV14,TRBD2,TRBJ2-2,.,CASSQRASGSFTGELFF,TGTGCCAGCAGCCAAAGGGCTAGCGGGAGTTTCACCGGGGAGCTGTTTTTT
TRBV18,TRBD1,TRBJ2-2,.,CASSPPTQGAPRGELFF,TGTGCCAGCTCACCCCCGACACAGGGGGCGCCCCGCGGGGAGCTGTTTTTT
TRBV7-7,TRBD1,TRBJ1-4,.,CASSWGTGVGEKLFF,TGTGCCAGCAGCTGGGGGACAGGGGTAGGAGAAAAACTGTTTTTT
TRBV6-5,TRBD1,TRBJ2-7,.,CASRRTGTGSYEQYF,TGTGCCAGCAGAAGGACCGGGACAGGGTCCTACGAGCAGTACTTC
TRBV7-9,.,TRBJ1-1,few,CASSDNRVMNTEAFF,TGTGCCAGCAGCGATAACAGGGTCATGAACACTGAAGCTTTCTTT
TRBV27,TRBD1,TRBJ2-7,.,CASNPRGQGDEQYF,TGTGCCAGCAACCCACGGGGACAGGGGGACGAGCAGTACTTC
TRBV4-2,TRBD1,TRBJ2-5,.,CASSQHTGGGETQYF,TGTGCCAGCAGCCAACATACAGGGGGCGGAGAGACCCAGTACTTC
TRBV18,TRBD2,TRBJ2-7,.,CASSHGTSAYEQYF,TGTGCCAGCTCCCACGGGACTAGCGCATACGAGCAGTACTTC
TRBV5-4,.,TRBJ2-5,.,CASSLQGRVQETQYF,TGTGCCAGCAGCTTACAGGGGAGGGTACAAGAGACCCAGTACTTC
TRBV27,.,TRBJ1-3,once,CASSGLSSGNTIYF,TGTGCCAGCAGTGGGCTATCGTCTGGAAACACCATATATTTT
TRBV27,.,TRBJ2-1,.,CASSSTKGGVGEQFF,TGTGCCAGCAGTTCGACTAAGGGGGGCGTGGGCGAGCAGTTCTTC
TRBV9,.,TRBJ2-1,.,CASSVGGDNYNEQFF,TGTGCCAGCAGCGTAGGAGGGGACAACTACAATGAGCAGTTCTTC
TRBV27,.,TRBJ2-1,.,CASRGRRTYNEQFF,TGTGCCAGCAGAGGGAGACGTACCTACAATGAGCAGTTCTTC
TRBV28,TRBD1,TRBJ2-7,once,CASSRWTGGAYEQYF,TGTGCCAGCAGTAGGTGGACAGGGGGGGCTTACGAGCAGTACTTC
TRBV2,.,TRBJ1-2,.,CASSEDGYTF,TGTGCCAGCAGTGAGGACGGCTACACCTTC
TRBV10-3,.,TRBJ1-2,.,CASRKDGLNYGYTF,TGTGCCAGCAGGAAGGACGGACTAAACTATGGCTACACCTTC
TRBV19,.,TRBJ1-1,.,CASSKISTPNTEAFF,TGTGCCAGTAGTAAAATTAGTACTCCTAACACTGAAGCTTTCTTT
TRBV27,.,TRBJ2-7,.,CASSPRGGNSYEQYF,TGTGCCAGCAGTCCCCGGGGTGGGAACTCCTACGAGCAGTACTTC
TRBV7-2,TRBD1,TRBJ2-3,.,CASSQIPGQITDTQYF,TGTGCCAGCAGCCAAATTCCGGGACAGATCACAGATACGCAGTATTTT
TRBV9,.,TRBJ1-5,.,CASSVDVLQPQHF,TGTGCCAGCAGCGTAGACGTTCTGCAGCCCCAGCATTTT
TRBV7-9,TRBD1,TRBJ1-3,.,CASSQDRDSGNTIYF,TGTGCCAGCAGCCAGGACAGGGACTCTGGAAACACCATATATTTT
TRBV7-6,TRBD1,TRBJ1-2,.,CASSPWEGATGYTF,TGTGCCAGCAGCCCCTGGGAGGGGGCAACTGGCTACACCTTC